Listed below are T cell receptor beta chains from one sample, sequenced in a study of early T cells in non-severe SARS-CoV-2 infection. One entry per CDR3 protein, called by TCRdb with MiXCR from the 5' RACE reads. The table lists about 49,000 distinct CDR3 sequences, roughly 12% of them singletons. The material sequenced was whole blood. Receptor source: an adult who was a healthcare worker with PCR-confirmed SARS-CoV-2 infection or an uninfected control (not recorded which). The CDR3 runs from the conserved cysteine through the conserved F or W. D genes are given only for firm matches. Expanded clones get a size class; other rows say once, few or many, or leave the size out.

V: TRBV5-1
J: TRBJ1-2
size: few
length: 15
D: -
DNA: TGCGCCAGCAGCTTGGCAGGCCGGGGCGAGGATGGCTACACCTTC
CDR3: CASSLAGRGEDGYTF

V: TRBV2
J: TRBJ1-2
size: -
length: 14
D: TRBD1
DNA: TGTGCCAGCAGGGGGACAGGGACCAACTATGGCTACACCTTC
CDR3: CASRGTGTNYGYTF

V: TRBV5-6
J: TRBJ2-7
size: many
length: 13
D: -
DNA: TGTGCCAGCAGCGCCGCCGTCACCTACGAGCAGTACTTC
CDR3: CASSAAVTYEQYF

V: TRBV2
J: TRBJ2-3
size: -
length: 13
D: -
DNA: TGTGCCAGCAGTGAGAGAAGGGGGAATACGCAGTATTTT
CDR3: CASSERRGNTQYF

V: TRBV29-1
J: TRBJ2-7
size: -
length: 12
D: -
DNA: TGCAGCGTTGAAGGGGGGCCGGGGGAGCAGTACTTC
CDR3: CSVEGGPGEQYF

V: TRBV4-2
J: TRBJ2-1
size: many
length: 17
D: TRBD2
DNA: TGTGCCAGCAGCCAAGGAGCGGTGGCGGGGGGATCCAATGAGCAGTTCTTC
CDR3: CASSQGAVAGGSNEQFF

V: TRBV27
J: TRBJ1-2
size: many
length: 18
D: -
DNA: TGTGCCAGCAGTTTTTTTTTTGGGGAGGGTAGGGCTAACTATGGCTACACCTTC
CDR3: CASSFFFGEGRANYGYTF

V: TRBV20-1
J: TRBJ2-7
size: -
length: 13
D: TRBD2
DNA: TGCAGTGCTAGGACTAGCGGATCCTACGAGCAGTACTTC
CDR3: CSARTSGSYEQYF

V: TRBV5-8
J: TRBJ2-7
size: few
length: 13
D: -
DNA: TGTGCCAGCAGCTTGCCCAGGCGCTACGAGCAGTACTTC
CDR3: CASSLPRRYEQYF

V: TRBV12-3/TRBV12-4
J: TRBJ2-3
size: few
length: 14
D: TRBD2
DNA: TGTGCCAGTGGATCCAGACTAGCGGGTCTTCTGCAGTATTTT
CDR3: CASGSRLAGLLQYF

V: TRBV6-5
J: TRBJ2-3
size: many
length: 15
D: TRBD2
DNA: TGTGCCAGCAGCCCTGGACTAGCTCCCGCAGATACGCAGTATTTT
CDR3: CASSPGLAPADTQYF

V: TRBV7-9
J: TRBJ1-2
size: many
length: 13
D: -
DNA: TGTGCCAGCAGCACGGGACGTCTCTATGGCTACACCTTC
CDR3: CASSTGRLYGYTF

V: TRBV28
J: TRBJ2-6
size: many
length: 18
D: TRBD1
DNA: TGTGCCAGCAGTACTCTTCCCGGGACAGGGTCTGGGGCCAACGTCCTGACTTTC
CDR3: CASSTLPGTGSGANVLTF

V: TRBV20-1
J: TRBJ1-3
size: few
length: 16
D: -
DNA: TGCAGTGCTAGTCTCCAGCTAACCTCCTCTGGAAACACCATATATTTT
CDR3: CSASLQLTSSGNTIYF

V: TRBV30
J: TRBJ2-3
size: few
length: 11
D: -
DNA: TGTGCCTGGGGGGTCACAGATACGCAGTATTTT
CDR3: CAWGVTDTQYF

V: TRBV6-5
J: TRBJ2-7
size: few
length: 14
D: TRBD2
DNA: TGTGCCAGCAAGGCTAGCGGGCAACTAGGGGAGCAGTACTTC
CDR3: CASKASGQLGEQYF

V: TRBV6-2/TRBV6-3
J: TRBJ1-2
size: many
length: 15
D: TRBD1
DNA: TGTGCCAGCAGTCCCGGGACAGAGCTTAACTATGGCTACACCTTC
CDR3: CASSPGTELNYGYTF